The next 3 T cell receptor beta chains were all read from a single sample in a study of OX40 agonist ivuxolimab in advanced cancers. The method behind the library was the immunoSEQ multiplex PCR assay. The source is immuneACCESS, and TCRdb retained only in-frame sequences with V and J called. Part of the clones is not carried over; for the studies checked, unresolved V genes explain less than half of this, and the remainder is unexplained. This sample comprises 89,000 or so clones, 80% to 90% of them detected only once. Of the sample, 0.65% to 0.95% falls within the top ten clones. Sequencing was performed on CD4+ or CD8+ T cells sorted from blood, taken in a trial of the OX40 agonist ivuxolimab. The receptors derive from an adult with an advanced solid tumor such as melanoma, head and neck, liver or kidney cancer.

The chain carries TRBV28 and TRBJ2-5; 7 bases fit TRBD2. This CDR3 comprises 13 residues. J gave up 3 bases and V 5 bases, and 3 bases lay outside the gene matches. The germline V gene has CDR1 MDHEN and CDR2 SYDVKM. DNA for the CDR3: TGTGCCAGCAGTGAGGCGGGAGAAGAGACCCAGTACTTC. Translation gives CASSEAGEETQYF.

The genes are TRBV7-8 and TRBJ1-2; D is uncertain. Trimming left V 5 bases short and J 2 bases short, with 12 bases between. Germline CDR1 reads SGHVS; CDR2 reads FQNEAQ. CDR3 size: 14 residues. The CDR3 region has the DNA TGTGCCAGCAGCCCCCCGACGGGAAACTATGGCTACACCTTC. This encodes CASSPPTGNYGYTF.

The chain combines TRBV5-1 with TRBJ2-5; 9 bases are a match to TRBD2. V shed 0 bases, J shed 5 bases, and the junction held 17 bases outside the gene matches. CDR3 length equals 19 residues. Germline assignment: CDR1 SGHRS and CDR2 YFSETQ. The CDR3 protein is CASSLGLVAGDFIRETQYF. The CDR3 coding sequence is TGCGCCAGCAGCTTGGGATTGGTAGCGGGAGATTTTATTCGGGAGACCCAGTACTTC.